What follows is one TCR beta chain and its context. Assay used: immunoSEQ multiplex PCR; TCRdb lists only in-frame clones, some missing. The sample lists about 14,000 clones, around 77% occurring once. This record belongs to a study of graft-versus-host responses after intestinal transplantation. Overall study context: The transplants performed in recipients were multivisceral, liver-intestinal, or isolated intestinal. Once they had received anti-thymocyte globulin induction, all recipients took tacrolimus and steroids for around 3 years.

Processing of graft tissue released intraepithelial and lamina propria lymphocytes. Trimming left V 1 base short and J 6 bases short, with 18 bases between. The germline V gene encodes CDR1 MNHNY and CDR2 SVGAGI (reference sequence). This CDR3 region has 16 residues. The material was ileum tissue, obtained 26 to 27 days after intestinal transplant. The rearrangement uses TRBV6-6 and TRBJ1-2, with D tentatively TRBD1 (6 bases). This sequence was found in a human patient who received an intestinal transplant, so some T cells may come from the graft donor. DNA of the CDR3: TGTGCCAGCAGTTACTTCCGGACAGAGGGGTCGGATGGCTACACCTTC. Residues: CASSYFRTEGSDGYTF.